This T cell receptor (beta chain) was captured in a study of shared clonotypes between healthy human individuals. Study-wide findings and caveats: The authors sampled blood alone, and tissue repertoires likely differ.

V lost 3 bases, J lost 0 bases, and 12 bases lay in between. Germline CDR1 reads SGHRS; CDR2 reads YFSETQ. The CDR3 totals 15 residues. Generated by immunoSEQ multiplex PCR, the TCRdb table keeps only in-frame clones and is missing some. Of 800,000 to 950,000 clones listed, just over 95% were seen once; the top ten hold under 0.3%. This clone was observed a handful of times. Its antigen is unidentified. Naive-designated CD8 cells lacked CD45RO, were positively enriched for CCR7, and omitted terminally differentiated effector memory CD45RA+ cells. All donors were Caucasian adults living in Nashville, Tennessee.

The clonotype comes from a man aged 25-40 years in good health. The sample consisted of naive CD8+ T cells sorted from blood. This rearrangement joins TRBV5-1 to TRBJ1-1; D is uncertain. As DNA, the CDR3 is TGCGCCAGCAGCTACCGGACCGCACTGAACACTGAAGCTTTCTTT. It is translated as CASSYRTALNTEAFF.